This TCR beta chain was sequenced for a study of Graves' ophthalmopathy and Graves' hyperthyroidism (dated by TCRdb to between 2017 and 2018). Regarding the research as a whole: Peripheral blood was collected before any treatment was given, at the time of initial diagnosis. An independent validation cohort was composed of 18 hyperthyroidism patients and approximately 15 patients who later progressed from hyperthyroidism to ophthalmopathy. Following sampling, methimazole starting at 30 mg daily was administered to hyperthyroidism patients, and high-dose intravenous methylprednisolone was administered to ophthalmopathy patients. To explore V-J signatures that distinguish ophthalmopathy from hyperthyroidism, a discovery set of 100 patients was enrolled, made up of 40 to 45 with ophthalmopathy and fewer than 60 with stable hyperthyroidism. T-cell repertoires of thyroid tissue and blood were compared in six or seven hyperthyroidism patients. In total, 135 blood samples were TCR-sequenced: 40 to 45 ophthalmopathy, roughly 77 hyperthyroidism and some 17 hyperthyroidism-to-ophthalmopathy patients. The study used TCR beta repertoire signatures to distinguish Graves' ophthalmopathy from Graves' hyperthyroidism and to predict progression to ophthalmopathy.

Reading the germline V gene (reference sequence) gives CDR1 SGHKS and CDR2 YYEKEE. The CDR3 spans 15 residues, from the cysteine through the phenylalanine. Kept here is only the CDR3 DNA, which spans 45 bases and is read in frame from base 1. V is cut by 0 bases and J by 3 bases, and the space between the germline ends is 12 bases. For repertoire sequencing, TCR beta CDR3 regions were amplified from RNA transcripts. The first round of RT-PCR was done with HTBI primers and the Qiagen OneStep RT-PCR kit, and was followed by a second round of multiplex PCR, then size selection and purification. Sequencing of the libraries was carried out on an Illumina HiSeq2000 in paired-end mode with 100 bp reads. In the authors' own workflow: SOAPnuke was used to process the reads, throwing out any read that had adapters, had uncalled bases, had a mean Phred below 15, or lacked an exact constant-primer or identifier match. COPE v1.2.5 was used to merge the high-quality paired reads. Each unique nucleotide sequence was treated as a clonotype, and MiTCR v1.1 was used to align the clonotypes to the IMGT TRB V, D and J references. Analysis was restricted to V-J combinations with a frequency above 0.0001, which covered roughly 99% of repertoires. For each V-J combination, a TCR clonal expansion and chaos score was defined as the ratio of F50 clonal expansion to chaos observed in the TCRdist matrix. Welch's t-statistics and random forest were used to reduce features to 13 V-J combinations, which were fed into a naive Bayes classifier. Thyroid-blood repertoire similarity was quantified with the Morisita-Horn index. The public sequencing data were trimmed at Q25 with fastp and processed into clonotypes with MiXCR by TCRdb, which kept only in-frame beta chains. Every entry covers one CDR3 protein and lists the most common genes and DNA from its rows. TCRdb's processing, not the authors', yielded these V and J calls. The sample table shows about 740,000 distinct CDR3 sequences, and 35% to 50% are seen once. The top ten clones comprise 35% to 55% of the sample.

Overall study outcomes, separate from this receptor: Most expanded thyroid clonotypes with frequency above 0.001 were also detected in blood, suggesting blood repertoires may reflect the thyroid immune response. In validation, the model predicted ophthalmopathy progression with more than 55% sensitivity and 72.22% specificity; approximately 12 predicted patients were CT-confirmed with GO in a median of around 6 months. The 13-signature model separated ophthalmopathy from stable hyperthyroidism with 85% to 90% sensitivity and approximately 81% specificity in cross-validation, and 80%/75% in the test set. Sample size was not statistically predetermined, and group allocation was not concealed from the investigators.

Of note for this clonotype: The clone's antigen remains unknown. No clone much larger than this one lies a single base away; base qualities are absent.

Ophthalmopathy patients had moderately to severely active disease, Clinical Activity Score of at least 3, NOSPECS grade of at least 4, and disease duration under 3 months. Anyone with other autoimmune diseases, uncontrolled infections, pregnancy or lactation was excluded from the study. Diagnosis was based on clinical symptoms, serum thyroxine, TRAb, thyroid ultrasound and orbital computed tomography. Using Ficoll-Paque density gradient centrifugation, PBMCs were isolated from less than 11 ml of fresh peripheral blood. Total RNA was extracted with Trizol reagent and quality-checked on an Agilent 2100 Bioanalyzer.

This TCR was sampled from an adult man with Graves' ophthalmopathy. The source material was peripheral blood. The chain couples TRBV5-5 to TRBJ1-1; TRBD1 is possibly the D segment (6 matching bases). The CDR3 protein: CASSLVAEGDTEAFF. Read as DNA, the sequence is TGTGCCAGCAGCTTGGTCGCGGAGGGGGACACTGAAGCTTTCTTT. The variable domain in full, with residues beyond the CDR3 obtained from the reference TRBV5-5 and TRBJ1-1 genes, is DAGVTQSPTHLIKTRGQQVTLRCSPISGHKSVSWYQQVLGQGPQFIFQYYEKEERGRGNFPDRFSARQFPNYSSELNVNALLLGDSALYLCASSLVAEGDTEAFFGQGTRLTVV.